This T cell receptor (beta chain) was retrieved from a study of blood T cells in healthy people across ages. Study-wide findings and caveats: Nothing was known about donor CMV status, and this possibly confounded expanded clonotype changes.

A sample-barcoded 5' primer and a J-beta primer mix were used in a second PCR of roughly 7 to 11 cycles. From the 5' RACE reads, TCRdb called clonotypes with MiXCR, one entry per CDR3 protein. The sample includes approximately 1.5 million distinct CDR3 sequences, 35% to 45% of them seen just once. For this clonotype: Its target is unknown.

Sequencing was carried out using blood. The sequence was collected from a woman between 18 and 29 years old in good health.

The CDR3 spells CASSDGLSTGGYTF. DNA for the CDR3: TGTGCCAGCAGTGACGGTCTCTCCACAGGGGGCTACACCTTC. This chain connects TRBV6-5 to TRBJ1-2, with D maybe TRBD1 (6 bases). Trimming shortened V by 5 bases and J by 8 bases, and 18 bases separated the two germline ends. This CDR3 is built from 14 residues. From germline, CDR1 is MNHEY and CDR2 SVGAGI.